Listed here are 27 T cell receptor beta chains from one sample, sequenced in a study of OX40 agonist ivuxolimab in advanced cancers. TCRdb keeps only in-frame clones here, not all; method: immunoSEQ multiplex PCR. The sample includes tens of thousands of clones, around four fifths of them seen just once. The material sequenced was CD4+ or CD8+ T cells sorted from blood, taken in a trial of the OX40 agonist ivuxolimab. The receptors derive from an adult with an advanced solid tumor such as melanoma, head and neck, liver or kidney cancer.

The chain combines TRBV29-1 with TRBJ1-2, with D unclear. Germline CDR1 and CDR2: SQVTM and ANQGSEA. This CDR3 region has 11 residues. Trimming took 0 bases from V and 5 from J, leaving 4 bases between them. This CDR3 reads CSVEEGYGYTF. The CDR3 DNA follows: TGCAGCGTTGAAGAGGGGTATGGCTACACCTTC.

The chain combines TRBV5-1 with TRBJ2-5; D gene unclear. The CDR3 consists of 12 residues. The germline V and J ends were trimmed by 3 bases and 2 bases, with 5 bases remaining between them. Germline CDR1 SGHRS, CDR2 YFSETQ. The CDR3 region has the DNA TGCGCCAGCAGCTACAGTCAAGAGACCCAGTACTTC. It codes for CASSYSQETQYF.

This chain joins TRBV30 and TRBJ1-2, with TRBD1 matching over 10 bases. Germline V gene sequence: CDR1 GTSNPN, CDR2 SVGIG (reference sequence). This CDR3 is built from 15 residues. Trimming cost V 4 bases and J 2 bases; bases outside gene matches: 7. This CDR3 is CAWIRQGAFNYGYTF. Written as DNA, the CDR3 is TGTGCCTGGATCCGACAGGGGGCTTTCAACTATGGCTACACCTTC.

The chain joins TRBV30 to TRBJ1-5; 9 positions match TRBD1. Germline CDR1 GTSNPN, CDR2 SVGIG (reference sequence). The CDR3 sequence is 15 residues long. The J segment lost 5 bases and the V segment lost 3 bases, leaving 8 bases of the junction unmatched. CDR3 residues: CAWSLGTGQYQPQHF. As DNA, the CDR3 is TGTGCCTGGAGCCTAGGGACAGGGCAATATCAGCCCCAGCATTTT.

CDR3 bases: TGTGCCAGCAGCCCCCGACAGGGGTACAATGAGCAGTTCTTC. This gives the protein CASSPRQGYNEQFF. V gene TRBV5-4 combines with J gene TRBJ2-1; 8 positions agree with TRBD1. Per germline, CDR1 SGHNT and CDR2 YYREEE (reference sequence). This CDR3 is built from 14 residues. Trimming at V came to 4 bases and at J to 4 bases, leaving 4 bases not matched to a gene.

The gene calls are TRBV5-1 and TRBJ2-7, with D possibly being TRBD1 or TRBD2 (5 bases each). Germline loops: CDR1 SGHRS, CDR2 YFSETQ. The CDR3 extends over 17 amino acids. V was clipped by 0 bases and J by 2 bases, with 18 bases between them. CDR3 bases: TGCGCCAGCAGCTTGGGTATTGGGGGAAAGGGCCCCTACGAGCAGTACTTC. This gives the protein CASSLGIGGKGPYEQYF.

This chain connects TRBV6-6 to TRBJ2-3; D uncertain. The germline V gene has CDR1 MNHNY and CDR2 SVGAGI (reference sequence). This CDR3 region has 13 residues. Trimming pared 2 bases from V and 4 bases from J, leaving 7 bases between. The CDR3 sequence: CASSYVPSDTQYF. The CDR3 bases are TGTGCCAGCAGTTACGTCCCTTCAGATACGCAGTATTTT.

The V call is TRBV27, the J call TRBJ2-5; 11 nucleotides agree with TRBD1. The ends lost 1 base at V and 5 bases at J; junction bases unmatched: 6. The CDR3 has 16 amino acids. Germline V gives CDR1 MNHEY, CDR2 SMNVEV (reference sequence). In nucleotides, the CDR3 is TGTGCCAGCAGTTTATTGGGGACAGGGGGAAGTGAGACCCAGTACTTC. This sequence encodes CASSLLGTGGSETQYF.

This chain uses TRBV2 with TRBJ1-4; possibly TRBD1 for D (5 bases). The V end lost 1 base, the J end lost 5 bases, and 11 bases lay between the germline ends. This CDR3 has 15 amino acids. Germline V gives CDR1 SNHLY, CDR2 FYNNEI. The CDR3 spells CASSEGGDGNEKLFF. DNA for the CDR3: TGTGCCAGCAGTGAAGGAGGGGACGGAAATGAAAAACTGTTTTTT. Full variable domain (missing parts from reference TRBV2 and TRBJ1-4): EPEVTQTPSHQVTQMGQEVILRCVPISNHLYFYWYRQILGQKVEFLVSFYNNEISEKSEIFDDQFSVERPDGSNFTLKIRSTKLEDSAMYFCASSEGGDGNEKLFFGSGTQLSVL.

In DNA, the CDR3 is TGTGCCAGCAGTTTATTCGCGGAGGCGGGCACCGGGGAGCTGTTTTTT. Translated, it gives CASSLFAEAGTGELFF. The chain employs TRBV27 and TRBJ2-2; a weak D match, TRBD2 (5 bases). V was cut by 1 base and J by 4 bases, with 13 bases left in between. This CDR3 spans 16 amino acids. Germline-derived CDR1 and CDR2 are MNHEY and SMNVEV (reference sequence).

The chain joins TRBV20-1 to TRBJ1-1; no definite D call. The germline CDR1 and CDR2 sequences are DFQATT and SNEGSKA (reference sequence). V was cut by 5 bases and J by 4 bases, with 8 bases left in between. This CDR3 spans 11 amino acids. The CDR3 DNA is TGCAGTGCTTTCGGAGGCACTGAAGCTTTCTTT. Its protein is CSAFGGTEAFF.

The chain couples TRBV7-2 to TRBJ2-7; 9 positions match TRBD1. Losses at the gene ends were 4 bases for V and 4 bases for J; bases not matched to a gene: 5. CDR1 and CDR2 from the germline V gene are SGHTA and FQGNSA. This CDR3 spans 14 amino acids. CDR3 loop: CASSWDRETYEQYF. In DNA form, the CDR3 reads TGTGCCAGCAGCTGGGACAGGGAAACTTACGAGCAGTACTTC.

The chain is built from TRBV7-2 and TRBJ2-7, with D unclear. CDR1 and CDR2 (germline): SGHTA, FQGNSA. This CDR3 is 14 amino acids long. V gave up 0 bases and J gave up 7 bases, with 13 bases separating them. CDR3 bases: TGTGCCAGCAGCTTAGCTTACCAAAGCCGAGAGCAGTACTTC. This gives the protein CASSLAYQSREQYF. Full variable domain (rest looked up from reference TRBV7-2 and TRBJ2-7): GAGVSQSPSNKVTEKGKDVELRCDPISGHTALYWYRQSLGQGLEFLIYFQGNSAPDKSGLPSDRFSAERTGGSVSTLTIQRTQQEDSAVYLCASSLAYQSREQYFGPGTRLTVT.

This sequence joins TRBV7-9 and TRBJ2-1; D might be TRBD2 (6 bases). The CDR3 totals 16 residues. Per germline, CDR1 SEHNR and CDR2 FQNEAQ (reference sequence). V lost 2 bases to trimming and J lost 10 bases, with 21 bases between them. In DNA, the CDR3 is TGTGCCAGCAGCTTAAGGGCTCGCGGGACCCACCGGGAGCAGTTCTTC. It encodes CASSLRARGTHREQFF.

The chain joins TRBV15 to TRBJ1-1, with D perhaps TRBD1 (6 bases). CDR1 and CDR2 (germline): LNHNV, YYDKDF (reference sequence). The CDR3 covers 17 residues. V was clipped by 0 bases and J by 5 bases, with 19 bases between them. The CDR3 loop is CATSRDPPRGRGTEAFF. The CDR3 DNA follows: TGTGCCACCAGCAGAGATCCCCCCAGGGGTCGGGGAACTGAAGCTTTCTTT.

J is TRBJ2-7 and V is TRBV7-9, with 7 bases fitting TRBD2. V was pared by 5 bases and J by 0 bases, with 10 bases of the junction left unmatched. CDR3 length: 16 residues. Germline values: CDR1 SEHNR, CDR2 FQNEAQ (reference sequence). This chain's CDR3 is CASSPLASGLSYEQYF. The CDR3, as DNA: TGTGCCAGCAGCCCATTGGCTAGCGGCCTCTCCTACGAGCAGTACTTC.

The CDR3 DNA reads TGTGCCAGCAGCGTAGGGGTAGCTAGGGAGACCCAGTACTTC. It translates to CASSVGVARETQYF. The gene calls are TRBV9 and TRBJ2-5; D unresolved. The CDR3 loop spans 14 amino acids. Trimming stripped 0 bases from V and 5 bases from J, with 11 bases between. Germline loops: CDR1 SGDLS, CDR2 YYNGEE.

The chain carries TRBV6-5 and TRBJ2-6; D gene uncertain. The CDR3 has 14 residues. Trimming removed 0 bases at V and 6 bases at J, with 6 bases between. Germline V gives CDR1 MNHEY, CDR2 SVGAGI. The CDR3 bases are TGTGCCAGCAGTTACTCGGGCATGGCCAACGTCCTGACTTTC. Encoded protein: CASSYSGMANVLTF.

The V and J genes are TRBV6-5 and TRBJ1-6, with D perhaps TRBD1 (6 bases). Trimming cost V 4 bases and J 14 bases, with 15 bases left between them. Germline V gives CDR1 MNHEY, CDR2 SVGAGI. The length of the CDR3 is 13 residues. The CDR3 loop is CASSSTGIGTLHF. The CDR3 DNA sequence: TGTGCCAGCAGTTCCACAGGGATCGGCACCCTCCACTTT.

The chain carries TRBV12-5 and TRBJ2-1, with 10 bases fitting TRBD1. The ends lost 2 bases at V and 4 bases at J; junction bases unmatched: 8. Germline V CDR1 and CDR2: LGHNT, FRNRAP. The CDR3 is made up of 17 amino acids. CDR3 sequence (DNA): TGTGCTAGTGGTTTGCAAACCGGGACAGGGGATTACAATGAGCAGTTCTTC. Translation: CASGLQTGTGDYNEQFF.

This sequence joins TRBV4-2 and TRBJ2-2; 12 positions match TRBD1. The germline gives CDR1 LGHNA, CDR2 YNFKEQ. This CDR3 has 17 residues. J lost 4 bases, V lost 4 bases, and 7 bases had no gene match. The CDR3 here is CASSPTGQGAGTGELFF. CDR3 bases: TGTGCCAGCAGCCCCACGGGACAGGGGGCTGGCACCGGGGAGCTGTTTTTT.

The chain is built from TRBV2 and TRBJ2-2; the D gene is possibly TRBD2 (6 bases). Trimming left V 6 bases short and J 3 bases short, with 17 bases between. The CDR3 runs to 16 residues. CDR1 SNHLY and CDR2 FYNNEI come from the germline V gene. This CDR3 is CASSLTGEPDTGELFF. Here the CDR3 DNA reads TGTGCCAGCAGCCTAACGGGGGAACCGGACACCGGGGAGCTGTTTTTT.

This rearrangement joins TRBV15 to TRBJ2-7; perhaps TRBD2 as D (6 bases). Trimming took off 5 bases at V and 5 bases at J, with 19 bases between the two ends. This CDR3 comprises 15 residues. The germline V gene has CDR1 LNHNV and CDR2 YYDKDF (reference sequence). CDR3 region: CATSVAPGVLNEQYF. In DNA form, the CDR3 reads TGTGCCACCAGCGTCGCTCCGGGGGTTCTCAACGAGCAGTACTTC. Supplemented by reference TRBV15 and TRBJ2-7, the full variable domain reads DAMVIQNPRYQVTQFGKPVTLSCSQTLNHNVMYWYQQKSSQAPKLLFHYYDKDFNNEADTPDNFQSRRPNTSFCFLDIRSPGLGDTAMYLCATSVAPGVLNEQYFGPGTRLTVT.

V usage is TRBV5-4 and J usage is TRBJ2-5; 8 bases agree with TRBD2. The germline V gene encodes CDR1 SGHNT and CDR2 YYREEE (reference sequence). The trim removed 6 bases at V and 2 bases at J, leaving 12 bases unmatched. This CDR3 contains 16 residues. CDR3 nucleotide sequence: TGTGCCAGCAACGCGCTCAGCGGGGGCTCGCAAGAGACCCAGTACTTC. It encodes CASNALSGGSQETQYF.

A few counts support this clone. V and J are TRBV15 and TRBJ1-4; D gene unclear. In germline, CDR1 is LNHNV, CDR2 YYDKDF (reference sequence). The ends were cut back, 0 bases at V and 10 bases at J, with 12 bases in the middle. This CDR3 is 14 amino acids long. CDR3 coding DNA: TGTGCCACCAGCAGAGATCGGCAGGATGGAAAACTGTTTTTT. Protein: CATSRDRQDGKLFF.

The gene calls are TRBV10-2 and TRBJ1-5; no definite D call. V shed 0 bases and J shed 3 bases, with 9 bases lying between them. The CDR3 has 15 residues. Per the germline V gene, CDR1 is WSHSY and CDR2 is SAAADI. As DNA, the CDR3 is TGCGCCAGCAGTGAGTCGGGAGGGAACAATCAGCCCCAGCATTTT. The encoded protein is CASSESGGNNQPQHF.

This clone was picked up one time. V is TRBV6-1 and J is TRBJ2-5; D is unresolved. V was pared by 2 bases and J by 1 base, with 5 bases between. This CDR3 comprises 13 residues. Germline V gene sequence: CDR1 MNHNS, CDR2 SASEGT. In DNA form, the CDR3 reads TGTGCCAGCAGTGAATGGACCCAAGAGACCCAGTACTTC. Its translation is CASSEWTQETQYF.